This T cell receptor (beta chain) was sequenced in a study of T cell responses to AZD1222 COVID-19 vaccine. Overall study context: Pooling was applied to second doses at about 4 or about 12 weeks.

This CDR3 comprises 14 residues. V shed 1 base and J shed 5 bases, with 11 bases lying between them. Germline V gene sequence: CDR1 SGHTA, CDR2 FQGNSA. Repertoires were generated with immunoSEQ multiplex PCR, while TCRdb's copy carries only in-frame clones and drops some. The profile shows 120,000 to 150,000 clones, about 91% of them singletons. J is TRBJ1-1 and V is TRBV7-2; D is uncertain. Sequenced here: peripheral blood, sampled on day 0 of AZD1222 vaccination. The receptor's source is an adult in good health. This chain's CDR3 is CASSLGFGVTEAFF. The DNA of the CDR3 is TGTGCCAGCAGCTTAGGATTCGGGGTGACTGAAGCTTTCTTT.